This T cell receptor beta chain stems from a study of blood T cell repertoires in COVID-19 (dated by TCRdb to 2018 to 2021). Background for the entire study: Samples from collaborators originated in the United States, Italy and Spain and spanned both the acute and convalescent phases of COVID-19. The prospective study material was composed of cDNA or gDNA derived from T cells, B-cell-depleted T cells, or PBMCs. The dataset comprised deeply sampled blood TCRbeta repertoires from subjects exposed to, actively infected with, or recovered from COVID-19. The repertoires were released in a freely available public database meant as a resource for research on the immune response to SARS-CoV-2. The samples were drawn from two sources: the first 160 participants of the ongoing ImmuneRACE study, and 1,000 to 1,500 subjects contributed by 6 global collaborators. A de-identified subject ID, COVID-19 status, age in years and sex were almost always included in the sample metadata. Where available, HLA class I and class II types were obtained from metadata supplied by the sample provider rather than from assay-based typing.

The paper's findings and limits, for the study overall: The amount of clinical and demographic metadata varied by source and participant and was provided uncurated.

CDR1 and CDR2 are drawn from the germline V gene (reference sequence): LGHDT, YNNKEL. Relative to germline, V is 4 bases shorter and J is 8 bases shorter, with 14 bases between their ends. The CDR3 spans 14 residues, from the cysteine through the phenylalanine. CDR3 DNA only is kept here, 42 bases in frame from base 1. Enrolling through a virtual design, the prospective study's participants ranged in age from roughly 18 to 90 years and lived across around 25 United States geographic areas. In the prospective study, cohorts were assigned on the basis of participant-reported clinical history obtained from a screening survey and a study questionnaire. ImmuneRACE Cohort 3 recovered participants were defined by two consecutive negative NP/OP PCR tests, healthcare professional clearance, or symptom resolution. In the prospective study, mobile phlebotomists collected whole blood, serum and a nasopharyngeal or oropharyngeal swab from each participant. Participants in the prospective study had the option to provide additional blood draws and questionnaires over a roughly two-month period. Before DNA extraction, prospective study blood samples were shipped either frozen or at room temperature.

TCRbeta CDR3 regions were amplified from genomic DNA using the immunoSEQ Assay, a bias-controlled multiplex PCR. The paper's data handling went like this. The number of nucleated cells in each sample was estimated from the amplification of reference gene primers within the assay. To quantify the absolute abundance of each unique TCRbeta CDR3 rearrangement, sequence reads were collapsed and filtered. For each sample, productive Simpson clonality was calculated as the square root of Simpson's diversity index over productive rearrangements. Entries here come from immuneACCESS through TCRdb and include only in-frame sequences with V and J called. Some clones fail to appear in such tables; in the studies checked, an unresolved V gene covers under half of the shortfall, and the cause of the remainder is unknown. Clone size and V and J calls were adopted from that table, with D and trimming inferred from the DNA. The sample yields about 140,000 clones; approximately 79% were counted once. The ten largest make up over 2.5% of the sample.

Regarding this clone: What this receptor recognizes is not known. Per-base quality was not reported, and no clone a single base away is much larger than it.

Sequenced sample: PBMCs or T cells enriched from blood (not recorded which). The chain links TRBV3-1 (or the pseudogene TRBV3-2) with TRBJ1-4, with an unclear D gene assignment. This clonotype originated in a woman in her forties or fifties who had recovered from COVID-19. The base sequence is TGTGCCAGCAGCCCAAGAGGGCCTGCAGAAAAACTGTTTTTT. Translated, this gives CASSPRGPAEKLFF.